This T cell receptor beta chain appears in the sequencing data of a study of T cells in localized non-small cell lung cancer. Assay used: immunoSEQ multiplex PCR; TCRdb lists only in-frame clones, some missing. The sample carries roughly 67,000 clones, 84% recorded once. Comments on this clone: What it binds is unknown.

General observations from the study: Owing to sequencing of a solitary tumor region, heterogeneity cannot be discounted. Uninvolved adjacent lung, not tumor, had the highest T cell clonality. Researchers found a median approximately 50 of the top 100 tumor clones in adjacent lung.

Between the trimmed V and J ends, which lost 3 bases and 7 bases, there was a span of 9 bases. The germline CDR1 and CDR2 sequences are LGHNT and FRNRAP. The CDR3 is made up of 12 amino acids. The gene calls are TRBV12-5 and TRBJ1-1; D gene uncertain. The clonotype comes from a female donor older than 55 with stage I lung adenocarcinoma. The sample here was peripheral blood, taken before any cancer treatment. Here the CDR3 reads CASGLEVGEAFF. The CDR3, as DNA: TGTGCTAGTGGTTTAGAAGTGGGTGAAGCTTTCTTT. The full variable domain, with the rest looked up from reference TRBV12-5 and TRBJ1-1, is DARVTQTPRHKVTEMGQEVTMRCQPILGHNTVFWYRQTMMQGLELLAYFRNRAPLDDSGMPKDRFSAEMPDATLATLKIQPSEPRDSAVYFCASGLEVGEAFFGQGTRLTVV.